Below, 7 T cell receptor beta chains from the same sample are listed, as sequenced in a study of shared clonotypes between healthy human individuals. The repertoire was sequenced with immunoSEQ multiplex PCR; TCRdb's copy has only in-frame clones and lacks some. Among approximately 2.4 million clones listed, approximately 94% were seen once. Sequencing was done on a sample of naive CD4+ T cells sorted from blood. Noted subset: CD45RA+ positively selected. The receptors here all came from a man aged 18 to 30 in good health.

The chain uses TRBV2 and TRBJ2-7, with D hard to call. Germline-derived CDR1 and CDR2 are SNHLY and FYNNEI. Between the trimmed V and J ends, which lost 4 bases and 0 bases, there was a span of 10 bases. CDR3 length: 14 residues. The CDR3 region has the DNA TGTGCCAGCAGTGTTGGGCGAAACTCCTACGAGCAGTACTTC. This encodes CASSVGRNSYEQYF.

V is TRBV5-8 and J is TRBJ1-2; D is ambiguous. This CDR3 region has 15 residues. V lost 0 bases to trimming and J lost 3 bases, with 12 bases between them. Germline assignment: CDR1 SGHTS and CDR2 YDEGEE. The CDR3 DNA reads TGTGCCAGCAGCTTGGGATCGGCGAAGGACTATGGCTACACCTTC. Its protein is CASSLGSAKDYGYTF.

This chain links TRBV7-9 with TRBJ2-2; a weak D match, TRBD1 (6 bases). The V and J ends lost 6 bases and 3 bases respectively, with 14 bases between them. Germline V gives CDR1 SEHNR, CDR2 FQNEAQ (reference sequence). The CDR3 spans 15 residues. In DNA, the CDR3 is TGTGCCAGCAGAGATCCGGGACAAGACACCGGGGAGCTGTTTTTT. As protein: CASRDPGQDTGELFF.

The J gene is TRBJ2-3, the V gene TRBV18; 12 bases are shared with TRBD2. V lost 3 bases and J lost 3; bases outside the gene matches: 7. Germline CDR1 reads KGHSH; CDR2 reads LQKENI. The CDR3 sequence is 17 residues long. The CDR3 reads CASSPPLGLAGTDTQYF. The CDR3 nucleotides read TGTGCCAGCTCACCCCCACTTGGACTAGCGGGGACAGATACGCAGTATTTT.

The gene calls are TRBV9 and TRBJ1-5; 7 nucleotides match TRBD1. CDR3 length: 15 residues. V trimming: 2 bases; J trimming: 7 bases; junction bases outside the gene matches: 9. Germline V gives CDR1 SGDLS, CDR2 YYNGEE. CDR3: CASSVGQWGEQPQHF. DNA of the CDR3: TGTGCCAGCAGCGTGGGACAGTGGGGGGAACAGCCCCAGCATTTT.

The chain uses TRBV27 and TRBJ2-7; no clear D gene. In germline, CDR1 is MNHEY, CDR2 SMNVEV (reference sequence). The V end lost 7 bases, the J end lost 0 bases, and 13 bases lay between the germline ends. The CDR3 consists of 14 residues. Here the CDR3 reads CASKPQVHSYEQYF. The DNA for the CDR3 is TGTGCCAGCAAACCGCAGGTCCACTCCTACGAGCAGTACTTC.

This chain links TRBV30 with TRBJ1-2; a possible D gene is TRBD1 (6 bases). V lost 3 bases, J lost 5 bases, and 13 bases lay in between. Germline loops: CDR1 GTSNPN, CDR2 SVGIG (reference sequence). This CDR3 region has 13 residues. In DNA, the CDR3 is TGTGCCTGGAGGGTGCAGGGGCTATATGGCTACACCTTC. It encodes CAWRVQGLYGYTF.